These 17 T cell receptor beta chains were all obtained from the same sample, sequenced in a study of T cells in Graves' hyperthyroidism and ophthalmopathy. Researchers amplified the TCR beta CDR3 regions from RNA transcripts. Carried out on the TCR CDR3, a first-round RT-PCR used the HTBI primer set. Each CDR3 protein is one row after TCRdb ran MiXCR on the multiplex PCR reads. The sample carries approximately 720,000 distinct CDR3 sequences, around 20% recorded once. Sequencing was carried out using blood. The origin of the receptors is a woman aged 45-65 years with Graves' hyperthyroidism that later progressed to Graves' ophthalmopathy.

Only a few counts were recorded for this clonotype. V gene TRBV5-1 combines with J gene TRBJ2-2; 7 nucleotides line up with TRBD2. The junction had 13 bases not matched to a gene; V was cut back by 0 bases and J by 5 bases. The CDR3 covers 18 residues. In germline, CDR1 is SGHRS, CDR2 YFSETQ. CDR3 nucleotides: TGCGCCAGCAGCTTGGAGATCCGGGGGGTTCTGGGTACCGGGGAGCTGTTTTTT. It specifies CASSLEIRGVLGTGELFF.

The chain uses TRBV12-3 or TRBV12-4 and TRBJ2-2; D perhaps matches TRBD1 (5 bases). With 7 bases removed from V and 5 bases from J, the gap between germline ends came to 14 bases. This CDR3 contains 14 residues. CDR3 in DNA: TGTGCCAGCACCCATAGGGCAGGGACCGGGGAGCTGTTTTTT. This gives the protein CASTHRAGTGELFF.

In its sample, this clonotype was seen a few times. V usage is TRBV2 and J usage is TRBJ2-2; perhaps TRBD1 as D (6 bases). The CDR3 length is 15 residues. CDR1 is SNHLY and CDR2 is FYNNEI in the germline V gene. V was trimmed by 11 bases and J by 3 bases, leaving 19 bases between them. In DNA form, the CDR3 reads TGTGCCGGAGGAGCAGGGACAATGTACACCGGGGAGCTGTTTTTT. As protein: CAGGAGTMYTGELFF.

Ten or more counts support this clonotype. The CDR3 DNA reads TGTGCCAGCAGTCAAGTGGTTCCGGAGACCTACGAGCAGTACTTC. It is translated as CASSQVVPETYEQYF. This chain links TRBV11-2 with TRBJ2-7; D call uncertain. CDR3 size: 15 residues. Looked up from germline, CDR1 is SGHAT and CDR2 is FQNNGV. Trimming took 6 bases from V and 2 from J, leaving 17 bases between them.

The V gene is TRBV11-2, the J gene TRBJ2-7, with D possibly TRBD2 on 5 matching bases. Trimming removed 3 bases at V and 6 bases at J, with 21 bases between. From germline, CDR1 is SGHAT and CDR2 FQNNGV. This CDR3 is built from 16 residues. The CDR3 bases are TGTGCCAGCAGCTTGAGGGCGGTGGGCCCAATAAGCGAGCAGTACTTC. As protein: CASSLRAVGPISEQYF.

V is TRBV5-6 and J is TRBJ1-5; D is uncertain. V was cut by 2 bases and J by 4 bases, with 13 bases left in between. The CDR3 runs to 15 residues. Germline lookup yields CDR1 SGHDT and CDR2 YYEEEE. The CDR3 DNA follows: TGTGCCAGCAGCTTCAACGCGGCCGCGAATCAGCCCCAGCATTTT. Its protein product is CASSFNAAANQPQHF.

This clonotype occurred a few times. The chain recombines TRBV4-1 with TRBJ2-7; TRBD1 might be the D (5 bases). Trimming shortened V by 5 bases and J by 4 bases, and 15 bases separated the two germline ends. The CDR3 is made up of 14 amino acids. Germline CDR1 and CDR2: MGHRA and YSYEKL. The CDR3 here is CASSMGSQGYEQYF. The CDR3 DNA is TGCGCCAGCAGCATGGGGTCGCAGGGTTACGAGCAGTACTTC.

This chain connects TRBV20-1 to TRBJ2-7; D remains unclear. Germline V gene lookup returns CDR1 DFQATT and CDR2 SNEGSKA (reference sequence). Trimming stripped 3 bases from V and 1 base from J, with 7 bases between. This CDR3 contains 12 residues. DNA for the CDR3: TGCAGTGCTAGTAGTCTGTCCTACGAGCAGTACTTC. Protein: CSASSLSYEQYF.

The gene calls are TRBV4-1 and TRBJ1-5; D is perhaps TRBD1 (5 bases). The CDR3 sequence is 15 residues long. Germline V gives CDR1 MGHRA, CDR2 YSYEKL. V was pared by 0 bases and J by 4 bases, with 10 bases between. CDR3 nucleotide sequence: TGCGCCAGCAGCCAAGATGGGGCAGGGAATCAGCCCCAGCATTTT. Protein sequence: CASSQDGAGNQPQHF.

This clonotype was seen once. This chain joins TRBV13 and TRBJ2-1; 15 bases are shared with TRBD2. Per germline, CDR1 PRHDT and CDR2 FYEKMQ (reference sequence). This CDR3 spans 17 amino acids. V gave up 3 bases and J gave up 8 bases; unmatched junction bases: 8. CDR3 amino acids: CASSFVGLAGGVDEQFF. The CDR3 DNA is TGTGCCAGCAGCTTCGTGGGACTAGCGGGGGGCGTCGATGAGCAGTTCTTC.

This clonotype came up many times. This sequence joins TRBV20-1 and TRBJ2-7, with TRBD1 identical over 10 bases. The CDR3 is made up of 15 amino acids. Germline CDR1 and CDR2: DFQATT and SNEGSKA (reference sequence). After removal of 5 bases from V and 4 bases from J, the junction contained 11 bases not matched to a gene. The CDR3 DNA reads as TGCAGTGCTCGCGACGACAGGGGGCTTTTTTACGAGCAGTACTTC. It translates to CSARDDRGLFYEQYF.

The genes are TRBV9 and TRBJ2-5; the match to TRBD2 covers 7 bases. The V segment lost 0 bases and the J segment 1 base; nucleotides outside the gene matches: 3. The length of the CDR3 is 15 residues. Germline CDR1 is SGDLS and CDR2 is YYNGEE. CDR3 protein: CASSVVPSGQETQYF. The CDR3 DNA is TGTGCCAGCAGCGTAGTGCCTAGCGGCCAAGAGACCCAGTACTTC.

This clonotype was counted between two and nine times. CDR3 region: CAISDTGYTGEQYF. The CDR3 DNA follows: TGTGCCATCAGTGATACCGGGTACACAGGGGAGCAGTACTTC. This chain uses TRBV10-3 with TRBJ2-7; D is perhaps TRBD1 (6 bases). CDR1 is ENHRY, CDR2 SYGVKD, per germline. Trimming took 3 bases from V and 7 from J, leaving 16 bases between them. The CDR3 contains 14 residues.

This clonotype was recorded many times. The rearrangement joins TRBV4-1 to TRBJ2-7; no clear D. CDR3 length: 15 residues. Germline V gene sequence: CDR1 MGHRA, CDR2 YSYEKL. V lost 1 base and J 1 base, leaving 11 bases between the germline ends. CDR3 in amino acids: CASSQVGSGSYEQYF. The CDR3 region has the DNA TGCGCCAGCAGCCAAGTGGGTTCAGGATCCTACGAGCAGTACTTC.

This chain uses TRBV4-1 with TRBJ2-7; D is ambiguous. V was pared by 2 bases and J by 1 base, with 9 bases between. This CDR3 is 14 amino acids long. The germline gives CDR1 MGHRA, CDR2 YSYEKL. The DNA for the CDR3 is TGCGCCAGCAGCCAAACCTCTGGATCCTACGAGCAGTACTTC. This gives the protein CASSQTSGSYEQYF.

This chain uses TRBV6-1 with TRBJ2-2, with D maybe TRBD1 (5 bases). Germline CDR1 is MNHNS and CDR2 is SASEGT. This CDR3 contains 14 residues. Trimming left V 5 bases short and J 5 bases short, with 12 bases between. CDR3 nucleotides: TGTGCCAGCAGTTCTTCCAGGGTAACCGGGGAGCTGTTTTTT. This translates into CASSSSRVTGELFF.

This clonotype was seen only a few times. The J gene is TRBJ2-1, the V gene TRBV20-1; D ambiguous. This CDR3 is 12 amino acids long. Trimming removed 5 bases from V and 0 bases from J, with 5 bases in between. The V gene's germline CDR1 is DFQATT and CDR2 SNEGSKA (reference sequence). The CDR3 protein is CSASPSYNEQFF. CDR3 DNA: TGCAGTGCTTCCCCCTCCTACAATGAGCAGTTCTTC.